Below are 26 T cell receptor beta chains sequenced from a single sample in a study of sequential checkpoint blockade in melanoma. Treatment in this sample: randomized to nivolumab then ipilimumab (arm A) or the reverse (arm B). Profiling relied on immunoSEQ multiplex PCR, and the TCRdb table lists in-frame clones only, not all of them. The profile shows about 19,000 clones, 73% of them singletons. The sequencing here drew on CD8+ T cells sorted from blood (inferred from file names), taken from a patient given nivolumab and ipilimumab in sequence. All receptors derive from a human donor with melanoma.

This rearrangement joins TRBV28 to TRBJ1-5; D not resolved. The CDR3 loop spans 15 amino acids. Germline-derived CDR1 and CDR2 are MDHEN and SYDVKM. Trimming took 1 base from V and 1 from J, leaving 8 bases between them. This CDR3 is CASSLFMGSNQPQHF. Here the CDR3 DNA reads TGTGCCAGCAGTTTATTTATGGGCAGCAATCAGCCCCAGCATTTT.

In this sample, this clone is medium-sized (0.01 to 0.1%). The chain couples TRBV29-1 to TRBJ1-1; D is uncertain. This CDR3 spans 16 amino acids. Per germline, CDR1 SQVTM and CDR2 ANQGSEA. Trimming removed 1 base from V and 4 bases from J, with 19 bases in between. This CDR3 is CSVEGGDVGPGTEAFF. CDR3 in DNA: TGCAGCGTTGAAGGGGGAGACGTCGGACCTGGCACTGAAGCTTTCTTT.

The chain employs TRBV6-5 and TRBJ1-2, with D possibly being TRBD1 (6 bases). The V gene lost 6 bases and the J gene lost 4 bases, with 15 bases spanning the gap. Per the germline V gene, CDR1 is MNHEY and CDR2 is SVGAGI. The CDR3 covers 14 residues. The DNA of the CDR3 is TGTGCCAGCAGGCCAAATACAGGGAGCTATGGCTACACCTTC. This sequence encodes CASRPNTGSYGYTF.

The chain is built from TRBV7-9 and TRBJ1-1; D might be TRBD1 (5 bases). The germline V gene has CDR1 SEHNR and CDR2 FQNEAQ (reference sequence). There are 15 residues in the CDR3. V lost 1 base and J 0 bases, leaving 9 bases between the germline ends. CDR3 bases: TGTGCCAGCAGCTTAGAAGGACACCTGAACACTGAAGCTTTCTTT. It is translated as CASSLEGHLNTEAFF.

DNA for the CDR3: TGTGCCAGCAGTGATCCAACAAGGGGGTCCTATAATTCACCCCTCCACTTT. Amino acids: CASSDPTRGSYNSPLHF. This chain links TRBV2 with TRBJ1-6, with D maybe TRBD1 (6 bases). Germline CDR1 reads SNHLY; CDR2 reads FYNNEI. CDR3 length: 17 amino acids. V lost 3 bases to trimming and J lost 1 base, with 13 bases between them.

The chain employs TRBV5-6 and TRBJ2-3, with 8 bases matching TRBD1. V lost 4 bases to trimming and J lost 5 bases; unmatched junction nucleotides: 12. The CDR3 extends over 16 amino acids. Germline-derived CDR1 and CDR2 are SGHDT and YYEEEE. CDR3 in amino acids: CASSEFGTGLIDTQYF. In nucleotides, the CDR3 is TGTGCCAGCAGCGAATTCGGGACAGGCCTAATAGATACGCAGTATTTT.

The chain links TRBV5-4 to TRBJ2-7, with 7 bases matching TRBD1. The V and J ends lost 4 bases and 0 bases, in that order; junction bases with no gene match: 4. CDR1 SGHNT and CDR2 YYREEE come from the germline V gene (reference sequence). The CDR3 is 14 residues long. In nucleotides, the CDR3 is TGTGCCAGCAGCACGGGGACAGCCTCCTACGAGCAGTACTTC. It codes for CASSTGTASYEQYF.

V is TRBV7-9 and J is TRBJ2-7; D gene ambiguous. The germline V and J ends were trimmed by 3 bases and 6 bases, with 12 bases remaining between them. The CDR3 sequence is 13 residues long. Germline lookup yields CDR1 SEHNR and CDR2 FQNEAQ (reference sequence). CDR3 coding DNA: TGTGCCAGCAGCTTGAATCTAGGAGCCGAGCAGTACTTC. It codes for CASSLNLGAEQYF.

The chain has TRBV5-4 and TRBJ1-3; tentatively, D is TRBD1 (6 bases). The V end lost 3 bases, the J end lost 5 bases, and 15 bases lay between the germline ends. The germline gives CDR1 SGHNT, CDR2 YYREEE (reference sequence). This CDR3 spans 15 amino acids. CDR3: CASSSLGQRRNTIYF. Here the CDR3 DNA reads TGTGCCAGCAGCTCGTTAGGACAGCGAAGAAACACCATATATTTT.

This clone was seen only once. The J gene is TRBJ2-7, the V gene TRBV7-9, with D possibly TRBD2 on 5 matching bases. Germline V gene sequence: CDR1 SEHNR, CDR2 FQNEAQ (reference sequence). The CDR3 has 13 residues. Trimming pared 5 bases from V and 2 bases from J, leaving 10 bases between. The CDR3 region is CASSPRRAYEQYF. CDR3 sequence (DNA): TGTGCCAGCAGCCCTAGGCGGGCCTACGAGCAGTACTTC.

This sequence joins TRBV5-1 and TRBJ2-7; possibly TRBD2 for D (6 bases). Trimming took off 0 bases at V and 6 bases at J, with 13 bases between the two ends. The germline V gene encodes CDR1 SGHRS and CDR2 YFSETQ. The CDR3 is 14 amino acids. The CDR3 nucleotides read TGCGCCAGCAGCTTGGGTGGAGGGTACGGCGAGCAGTACTTC. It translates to CASSLGGGYGEQYF.

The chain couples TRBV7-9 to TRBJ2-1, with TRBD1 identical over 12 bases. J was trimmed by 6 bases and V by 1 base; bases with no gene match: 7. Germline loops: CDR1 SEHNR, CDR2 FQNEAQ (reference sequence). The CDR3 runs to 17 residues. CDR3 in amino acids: CASSLERGTGGFNEQFF. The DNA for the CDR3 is TGTGCCAGCAGCTTAGAGAGAGGGACAGGGGGCTTCAATGAGCAGTTCTTC.

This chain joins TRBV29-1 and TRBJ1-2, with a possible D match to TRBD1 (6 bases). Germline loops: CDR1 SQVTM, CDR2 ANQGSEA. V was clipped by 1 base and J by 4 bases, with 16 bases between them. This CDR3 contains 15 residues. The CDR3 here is CSVEAPDRLFYGYTF. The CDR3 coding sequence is TGCAGCGTTGAAGCCCCTGACAGGCTTTTCTATGGCTACACCTTC.

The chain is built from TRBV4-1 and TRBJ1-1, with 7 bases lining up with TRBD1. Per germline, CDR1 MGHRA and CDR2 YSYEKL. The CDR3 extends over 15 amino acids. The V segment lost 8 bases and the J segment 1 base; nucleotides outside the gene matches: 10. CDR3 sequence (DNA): TGCGCCAGCCGACCCCCGGGACAGCCGAACACTGAAGCTTTCTTT. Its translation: CASRPPGQPNTEAFF.

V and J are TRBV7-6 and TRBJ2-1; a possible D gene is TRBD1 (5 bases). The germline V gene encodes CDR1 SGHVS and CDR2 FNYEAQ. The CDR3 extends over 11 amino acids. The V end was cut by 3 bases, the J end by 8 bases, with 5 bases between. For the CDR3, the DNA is TGTGCCAGCAGCTTCAGGGATGAGCAGTTCTTC. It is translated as CASSFRDEQFF.

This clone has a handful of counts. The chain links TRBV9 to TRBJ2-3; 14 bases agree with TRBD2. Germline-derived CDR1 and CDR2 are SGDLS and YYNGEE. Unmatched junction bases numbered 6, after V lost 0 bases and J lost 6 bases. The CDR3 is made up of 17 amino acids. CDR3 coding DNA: TGTGCCAGCAGCGTAGATGGGACTAGCGGGGGATATGATACGCAGTATTTT. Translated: CASSVDGTSGGYDTQYF. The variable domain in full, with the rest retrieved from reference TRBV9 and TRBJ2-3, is DSGVTQTPKHLITATGQRVTLRCSPRSGDLSVYWYQQSLDQGLQFLIQYYNGEERAKGNILERFSAQQFPDLHSELNLSSLELGDSALYFCASSVDGTSGGYDTQYFGPGTRLTVL.

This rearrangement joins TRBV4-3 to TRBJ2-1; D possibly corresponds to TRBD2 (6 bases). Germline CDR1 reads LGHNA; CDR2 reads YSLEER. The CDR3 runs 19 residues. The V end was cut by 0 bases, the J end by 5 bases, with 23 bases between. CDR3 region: CASSQDHGSRREWHNEQFF. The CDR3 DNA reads TGCGCCAGCAGCCAAGATCACGGTAGCAGGAGGGAATGGCACAATGAGCAGTTCTTC.

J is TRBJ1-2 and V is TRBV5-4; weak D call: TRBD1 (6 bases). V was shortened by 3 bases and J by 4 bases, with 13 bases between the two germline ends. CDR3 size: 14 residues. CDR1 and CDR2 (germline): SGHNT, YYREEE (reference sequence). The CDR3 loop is CASSSIQGPYGYTF. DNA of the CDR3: TGTGCCAGCAGCTCCATACAGGGACCCTATGGCTACACCTTC.

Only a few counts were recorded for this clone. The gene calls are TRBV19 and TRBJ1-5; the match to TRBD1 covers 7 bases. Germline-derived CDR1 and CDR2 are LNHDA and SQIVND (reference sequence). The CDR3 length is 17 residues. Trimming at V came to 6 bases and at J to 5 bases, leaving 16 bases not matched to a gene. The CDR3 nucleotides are TGTGCCAGTAGGCCCACTTGGACAGGCCCGGGGGATCAGCCCCAGCATTTT. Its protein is CASRPTWTGPGDQPQHF. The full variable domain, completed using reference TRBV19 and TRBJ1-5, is DGGITQSPKYLFRKEGQNVTLSCEQNLNHDAMYWYRQDPGQGLRLIYYSQIVNDFQKGDIAEGYSVSREKKESFPLTVTSAQKNPTAFYLCASRPTWTGPGDQPQHFGDGTRLSIL.

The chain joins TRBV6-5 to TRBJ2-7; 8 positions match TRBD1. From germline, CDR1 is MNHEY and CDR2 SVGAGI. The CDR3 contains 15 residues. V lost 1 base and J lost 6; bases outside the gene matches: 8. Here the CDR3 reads CASSYWGRGQGEQYF. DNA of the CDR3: TGTGCCAGCAGTTACTGGGGCAGGGGGCAAGGCGAGCAGTACTTC.

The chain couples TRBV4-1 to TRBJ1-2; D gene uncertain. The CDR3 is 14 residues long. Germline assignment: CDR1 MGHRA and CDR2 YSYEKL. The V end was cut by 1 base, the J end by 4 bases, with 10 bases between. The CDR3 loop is CASSQVDNRYGYTF. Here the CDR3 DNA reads TGCGCCAGCAGCCAAGTCGACAACCGCTATGGCTACACCTTC.

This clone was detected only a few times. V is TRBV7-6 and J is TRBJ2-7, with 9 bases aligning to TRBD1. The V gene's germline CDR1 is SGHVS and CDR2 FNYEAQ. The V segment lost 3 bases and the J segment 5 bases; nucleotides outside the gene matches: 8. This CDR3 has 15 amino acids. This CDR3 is CASSFGTGLAHEQYF. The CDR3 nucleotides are TGTGCCAGCAGCTTCGGGACAGGGCTAGCCCACGAGCAGTACTTC.

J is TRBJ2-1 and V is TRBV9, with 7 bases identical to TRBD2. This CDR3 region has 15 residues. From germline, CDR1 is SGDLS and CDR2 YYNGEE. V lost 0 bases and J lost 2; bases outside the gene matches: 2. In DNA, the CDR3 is TGTGCCAGCAGCGTAGCCGCGGGGGCCTACAATGAGCAGTTCTTC. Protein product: CASSVAAGAYNEQFF.

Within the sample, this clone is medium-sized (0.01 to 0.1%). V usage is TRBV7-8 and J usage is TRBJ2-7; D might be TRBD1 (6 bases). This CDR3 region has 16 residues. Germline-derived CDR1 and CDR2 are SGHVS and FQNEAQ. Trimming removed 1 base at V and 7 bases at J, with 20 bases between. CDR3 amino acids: CASSLGQQGIAREQYF. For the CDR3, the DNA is TGTGCCAGCAGCTTAGGACAACAGGGTATAGCTAGAGAGCAGTACTTC.

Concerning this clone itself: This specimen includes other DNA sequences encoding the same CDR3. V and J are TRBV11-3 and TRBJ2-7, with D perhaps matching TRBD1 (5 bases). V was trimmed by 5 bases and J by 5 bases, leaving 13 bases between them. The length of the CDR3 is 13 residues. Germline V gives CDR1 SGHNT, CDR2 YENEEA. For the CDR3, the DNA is TGTGCCAGCAGCCCAGGGCAAGGGGACGAGCAGTACTTC. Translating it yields CASSPGQGDEQYF.

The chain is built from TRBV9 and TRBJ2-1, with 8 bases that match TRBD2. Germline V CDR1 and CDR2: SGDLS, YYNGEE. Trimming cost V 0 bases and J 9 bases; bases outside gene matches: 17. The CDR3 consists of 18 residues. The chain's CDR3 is CASSVAGGGPVGLGEQFF. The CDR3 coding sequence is TGTGCCAGCAGCGTAGCCGGGGGGGGCCCTGTGGGGTTGGGTGAGCAGTTCTTC.